This paragraph reports one TCR beta chain. Its antigen has not been determined. No much larger clone exists at a distance of one base, and base qualities are not known. The donors were included in the validation cohort of 120 subjects, a group kept apart from the roughly 730-subject first cohort. These data originate in a study of cytomegalovirus exposure and HLA in healthy donors (dated by TCRdb to the late 2010s). General notes on the study: The 666 repertoires of the first cohort and the 95 to 150 validation repertoires were produced on the same platform, according to a later analysis. The study was designed to test whether signatures of past pathogen exposure could be identified by cataloging public T cell receptors. Along with the roughly 670-subject first cohort, a separate validation cohort of approximately 110 different subjects was used. To predict cytomegalovirus infection status, the study brought together high-throughput TCR immunosequencing, statistical association of individual TCRs with disease status, and machine learning.

The receptor library was made with the immunoSEQ multiplex PCR assay. Per the original workflow: A statistical classification framework was built for diagnosing cytomegalovirus status from the catalog of TCR beta chain sequences. TCRdb holds this immuneACCESS table with in-frame rearrangements only. Some clones are missing; in checked studies, unresolved V genes explain under half, and the rest has no known cause. V, J and clone size were drawn from that table, and D and trimming were deduced from the DNA. This sample is represented by tens of thousands of clones; about 90% of them were singletons. Over 1.3% of the sample goes to the ten largest clones. The investigation overall reported the following: While some public TCRs were present in many individuals, most TCR sequences turned up only very rarely across donors. The authors suggested that the approach could potentially be extended to other disease states and immunological phenotypes. The classifier was reported to diagnose cytomegalovirus status with high specificity and sensitivity in both the original cohort and the validation cohort. Of the cluster scores, approximately 95% were above 0 in a later analysis, which found that TCRs clustered in the first cohort also tended to co-occur in the 95 to 150 validation repertoires. A few of the identified cytomegalovirus-associated TCR beta chains were confirmed in vitro to be specific for cytomegalovirus antigens. A later analysis lacked HLA typing for the validation cohort, so it scored co-occurrence in that cohort across all 120 or so repertoires. The study gave a list of under 200 TCR beta chains associated with cytomegalovirus.

CDR1 and CDR2, per the germline V gene (reference sequence), are LNHDA and SQIVND. After removal of 7 bases from V and 0 bases from J, the junction retains 2 bases not matched to a gene. There are 14 amino acids in the CDR3, from cysteine to phenylalanine inclusive. Of the read, only the CDR3 DNA is kept; its 42 bases are in frame from base 1. Sequenced input: PBMCs. This chain joins TRBV19 to TRBJ2-2; the junction holds 7 bases that match TRBD1. The TCR originated in a young man in good health and CMV-seronegative. The bases are TGTGCCAGTATAGGGACAGCGAACACCGGGGAGCTGTTTTTT. This codes for CASIGTANTGELFF.